Following are 6 T cell receptor beta chains from one sample sequenced in a study of blood T cell repertoires in COVID-19. Using immunoSEQ multiplex PCR, the repertoire was profiled, and TCRdb retains in-frame clones only, with some absent. The sample has hundreds of thousands of clones; roughly nine tenths are singletons. The sample was PBMCs or T cells enriched from blood (not recorded which). Receptors were obtained from a woman in her 30s with acute COVID-19.

CDR3 region: CAWRVGDSGPQHF. The CDR3 coding sequence is TGTGCCTGGAGGGTAGGGGACTCGGGGCCCCAGCATTTT. The rearrangement links TRBV30 to TRBJ1-5; TRBD1 might be the D (5 bases). V shed 3 bases and J shed 9 bases, with 15 bases lying between them. The V gene's germline CDR1 is GTSNPN and CDR2 SVGIG (reference sequence). The CDR3 runs to 13 residues.

This rearrangement joins TRBV11-2 to TRBJ2-2, with TRBD2 matching over 7 bases. Germline CDR1 and CDR2: SGHAT and FQNNGV. V shed 2 bases, J shed 0 bases, and the junction held 9 bases outside the gene matches. This CDR3 has 18 amino acids. CDR3 residues: CASSLRGLRGANTGELFF. CDR3 bases: TGTGCCAGCAGCTTAAGAGGCCTACGGGGGGCGAACACCGGGGAGCTGTTTTTT.

The chain combines TRBV4-2 with TRBJ2-7; D is unclear. The CDR3 contains 13 residues. Trimming cost V 2 bases and J 1 base, with 6 bases left between them. Germline CDR1 LGHNA, CDR2 YNFKEQ. The CDR3 protein is CASSQLRSYEQYF. CDR3 bases: TGTGCCAGCAGCCAACTGAGATCCTACGAGCAGTACTTC.

The chain uses TRBV11-2 and TRBJ2-1; tentatively, D is TRBD2 (5 bases). Trimming shortened V by 5 bases and J by 9 bases, and 14 bases separated the two germline ends. Germline lookup yields CDR1 SGHAT and CDR2 FQNNGV. The CDR3 has 13 amino acids. The DNA of the CDR3 is TGTGCCAGCAGCGAACTTCTAGCTTCTGAGCAGTTCTTC. It codes for CASSELLASEQFF.

The chain uses TRBV5-5 and TRBJ1-1; 8 bases agree with TRBD1. This CDR3 is built from 14 residues. Germline trimming cut 3 bases from V and 0 bases from J; bases unmatched to any gene: 1. The germline V gene encodes CDR1 SGHKS and CDR2 YYEKEE (reference sequence). The CDR3: CASSSTGVNTEAFF. Written as DNA, the CDR3 is TGTGCCAGCAGCTCGACAGGGGTGAACACTGAAGCTTTCTTT.

This clone was seen a single time. The chain has TRBV5-1 and TRBJ2-1; 11 bases map to TRBD1. The germline CDR1 and CDR2 sequences are SGHRS and YFSETQ. This CDR3 contains 17 residues. V was clipped by 4 bases and J by 7 bases; unmatched bases: 13. This CDR3 is CASSIGQGARLGNEQFF. The CDR3 DNA is TGCGCCAGCAGCATCGGACAGGGGGCGCGTCTTGGGAATGAGCAGTTCTTC.